The 29 T cell receptor beta chains below were found in one sample sequenced in a study of tumor and adjacent non-tumor tissue in lung cancer. The library came from three nested PCR rounds adapted from ARM-PCR protocols. A single record per CDR3 protein comes from TCRdb applying MiXCR to the multiplex PCR reads. The sample carries roughly 140,000 distinct CDR3 sequences, around 66% recorded once. RNA was extracted from bulk tissue without any cell sorting. Sequenced sample: lung tumor tissue. The receptors here all came from a man aged 60 to 75 with small cell lung cancer.

The chain uses TRBV11-3 and TRBJ2-1; 8 bases are shared with TRBD2. The CDR3 is 17 residues long. Trimming cost V 7 bases and J 2 bases; bases outside gene matches: 13. Looked up from germline, CDR1 is SGHNT and CDR2 is YENEEA. Here the CDR3 DNA reads TGTGCCAGCATCTTGGGACTAGAGGGAGGGCCCTACAATGAGCAGTTCTTC. Translation gives CASILGLEGGPYNEQFF.

Remarks on this clonotype: The junction and the germline gene differ at one end; a read error may be behind it. The chain carries TRBV6-1 and TRBJ2-3, with D possibly TRBD2 on 6 matching bases. From germline, CDR1 is MNHNS and CDR2 SASEGT. The CDR3 runs to 15 residues. CDR3 coding DNA: TGTGCCAACAGTGCTTATGCGCGGGACGCAGATACGCAGTATTTT. Its translation: CANSAYARDADTQYF.

This clonotype was counted ten times or more. The rearrangement links TRBV20-1 to TRBJ1-6; TRBD1 matches 7 bases. The CDR3 spans 15 residues. V lost 2 bases, J lost 5 bases, and 6 bases stayed unmatched. Germline V gene data show CDR1 as DFQATT and CDR2 as SNEGSKA (reference sequence). The CDR3 DNA sequence: TGCAGTGCTAGACCAGGGGGATGGGATAATTCACCCCTCCACTTT. This sequence encodes CSARPGGWDNSPLHF.

As to this clonotype: Without the conserved terminal phenylalanine or tryptophan, this CDR3 likely stems from a read error. The gene calls are TRBV11-1 and TRBJ2-7; 11 nucleotides line up with TRBD2. Trimming took 5 bases from V and 6 from J; bases not matched to a gene: 9. This CDR3 spans 15 amino acids. Germline CDR1 reads SGHAT; CDR2 reads FQDESV (reference sequence). The CDR3 spells CASSPTSGRALEQYL. The CDR3 bases are TGTGCCAGCAGCCCAACTAGCGGGAGAGCGCTCGAGCAGTACCTC.

Points on this clonotype: Given the absence of the conserved phenylalanine or tryptophan at the CDR3 end, a read error is likely. No DNA is shown, since the ends of the CDR3 on it are uncertain; the CDR3 is the one TCRdb lists. The rearrangement uses TRBV20-1 and TRBJ1-5. CDR1 and CDR2 (germline): DFQATT, SNEGSKA (reference sequence). The CDR3 spans 13 residues, counting both ends. The CDR3 is CSASTGWSQPQNL.

This clonotype appeared many times. J is TRBJ2-1 and V is TRBV20-1; 8 bases line up with TRBD2. Germline CDR1 DFQATT, CDR2 SNEGSKA (reference sequence). CDR3 length: 13 amino acids. V lost 3 bases and J lost 9; bases outside the gene matches: 7. The CDR3 coding sequence is TGCAGTGCTAGTAAGCGGGAGTTCGGTGAGCAGTTCTTC. This sequence encodes CSASKREFGEQFF.

About this clonotype: Sequence at one end of the junction differs from germline and may be a read error. J is TRBJ2-2 and V is TRBV12-3 or TRBV12-4; no reliable D call. This CDR3 comprises 12 residues. The CDR3 sequence is CAGRMNTGELFF. For the CDR3, the DNA is TGTGCCGGCAGAATGAACACCGGGGAGCTGTTTTTT.

Concerning this clonotype itself: As the CDR3 is not closed by the conserved phenylalanine or tryptophan, this likely results from a read error. J is TRBJ2-7 and V is TRBV12-3 or TRBV12-4; D ambiguous. The CDR3 is 13 residues long. V was shortened by 6 bases and J by 4 bases, with 13 bases between the two germline ends. The CDR3 sequence: CASSFPSRYEQYL. CDR3 coding DNA: TGTGCCAGCAGCTTTCCCTCCCGGTACGAGCAGTACTTA.

The chain carries TRBV5-6 and TRBJ2-1; 7 bases fit TRBD1. The CDR3 is made up of 17 amino acids. Losses at the gene ends were 3 bases for V and 3 bases for J; bases not matched to a gene: 12. Germline V gene lookup returns CDR1 SGHDT and CDR2 YYEEEE. The CDR3 protein is CASSWGNPGGNYNEQFF. The CDR3 DNA sequence: TGTGCCAGCAGCTGGGGGAACCCAGGGGGAAACTACAATGAGCAGTTCTTC.

This clonotype was seen a few times. A much larger clonotype is one base distant, so this may be a read error. The rearrangement joins TRBV11-2 to TRBJ1-2, with D uncertain. Germline V CDR1 and CDR2: SGHAT, FQNNGV. The ends were cut back, 7 bases at V and 4 bases at J, with 13 bases in the middle. The CDR3 extends over 13 amino acids. The DNA for the CDR3 is TGTGCCAGCAACCCTGGGGTCTTCTATGGCTACACCTTC. Its protein product is CASNPGVFYGYTF. Variable domain in full (rest from reference TRBV11-2 and TRBJ1-2): EAGVAQSPRYKIIEKRQSVAFWCNPISGHATLYWYQQILGQGPKLLIQFQNNGVVDDSQLPKDRFSAERLKGVDSTLKIQPAKLEDSAVYLCASNPGVFYGYTFGSGTRLTVV.

As concerns this clonotype: The junction does not match germline at one end; this may be a read error. The chain recombines TRBV11-2 with TRBJ2-1; 10 bases agree with TRBD2. The CDR3 covers 18 residues. Per the germline V gene, CDR1 is SGHAT and CDR2 is FQNNGV. CDR3 in DNA: TGTGCCAGTAGCTTAGGAGTAGCGGGAGGCTACTACTACAATCAGCAGTTCTTC. This sequence encodes CASSLGVAGGYYYNQQFF.

The genes are TRBV20-1 and TRBJ1-1; the match to TRBD1 covers 8 bases. The ends lost 1 base at V and 1 base at J; junction bases unmatched: 2. The CDR3 is 14 residues long. Germline CDR1 is DFQATT and CDR2 is SNEGSKA (reference sequence). Written as DNA, the CDR3 is TGCAGTGCTAGAGCAGGGGGCCGGAACACTGAAGCTTTCTTT. Protein sequence: CSARAGGRNTEAFF.

The chain links TRBV24-1 to TRBJ2-1, with D uncertain. Deletions cut 4 bases from V and 12 bases from J, with 15 bases between. The CDR3 has 13 amino acids. Germline V gene data show CDR1 as KGHDR and CDR2 as SFDVKD. Here the CDR3 reads CATSDRETYVQFF. The CDR3 DNA is TGTGCCACCAGTGACCGAGAGACGTATGTGCAGTTCTTC.

About this clonotype: A read error may explain this, as a much larger clone is one base away. This chain links TRBV6-1 with TRBJ2-2; tentative D call: TRBD1 (7 bases). The CDR3 runs to 15 residues. Germline V lookup: CDR1 MNHNS, CDR2 SASEGT. The CDR3 coding sequence is TGTGCCAGCAGTGAGACTAGGGGGCAAGTCGGGGAGATGTTTTTT. Its translation: CASSETRGQVGEMFF.

This chain connects TRBV11-2 to TRBJ2-2; no firm D call. Looked up from germline, CDR1 is SGHAT and CDR2 is FQNNGV. There are 14 residues in the CDR3. The CDR3 spells CGSSLGQNTGELFF. The CDR3 DNA reads as TGTGGCAGTAGCTTAGGGCAGAACACCGGGGAGCTGTTTTTT. Using reference TRBV11-2 and TRBJ2-2 for the parts outside the CDR3, the full variable domain is EAGVAQSPRYKIIEKRQSVAFWCNPISGHATLYWYQQILGQGPKLLIQFQNNGVVDDSQLPKDRFSAERLKGVDSTLKIQPAKLEDSAVYLCGSSLGQNTGELFFGEGSRLTVL.

As DNA, the CDR3 is TGTGCCAGCTCACCAGGTGCGGCCTCCCAGCCCCAGCATTTT. Protein: CASSPGAASQPQHF. This chain uses TRBV18 with TRBJ1-5, with D unclear. Germline lookup yields CDR1 KGHSH and CDR2 LQKENI. V was trimmed by 2 bases and J by 7 bases, leaving 12 bases between them. The CDR3 sequence is 14 residues long.

This clonotype was observed many times. This chain uses TRBV6-6 with TRBJ1-5, with D possibly matching TRBD1 (5 bases). Per germline, CDR1 MNHNY and CDR2 SVGAGI (reference sequence). This CDR3 is built from 15 residues. V lost 3 bases and J 0 bases, leaving 9 bases between the germline ends. CDR3 loop: CASSYSGISNQPQHF. As DNA, the CDR3 is TGTGCCAGCAGTTATTCAGGGATTAGCAATCAGCCCCAGCATTTT.

The V and J genes are TRBV7-9 and TRBJ2-5; no clear D gene. The CDR3 contains 14 residues. Germline lookup yields CDR1 SEHNR and CDR2 FQNEAQ (reference sequence). Trimming took off 7 bases at V and 0 bases at J, with 12 bases between the two ends. As DNA, the CDR3 is TGTGCCAGCACCCGAGGACGGTACCAAGAGACCCAGTACTTC. Translation gives CASTRGRYQETQYF.

This chain connects TRBV11-3 to TRBJ2-1; TRBD1 might be the D (7 bases). This CDR3 spans 14 amino acids. CDR1 and CDR2 (germline): SGHNT, YENEEA. The V end was cut by 2 bases, the J end by 13 bases, with 18 bases between. This chain's CDR3 is CASSLQGGVCEQFF. CDR3 DNA sequence: TGTGCCAGCAGCTTACAGGGGGGTGTGTGTGAACAGTTCTTC.

The chain recombines TRBV7-8 with TRBJ1-3, with D unclear. V was cut by 1 base and J by 4 bases, with 8 bases left in between. This CDR3 region has 14 residues. Germline values: CDR1 SGHVS, CDR2 FQNEAQ. Written as DNA, the CDR3 is TGTGCCAGCAGCTTAGGCCCACCCGGAAACACCATATATTTT. Its protein is CASSLGPPGNTIYF.

The J gene is TRBJ1-1, the V gene TRBV6-1; 9 nucleotides line up with TRBD1. Germline CDR1 MNHNS, CDR2 SASEGT. The CDR3 loop spans 12 amino acids. CDR3 residues: CVNGQGIGEAFF. The DNA for the CDR3 is TGTGTCAACGGACAGGGGATAGGTGAAGCTTTCTTT.

In regard to this clonotype: A much larger clone lies a single base off, so this may be a read error. The chain couples TRBV11-1 to TRBJ2-7, with TRBD2 as a possible D gene (6 bases). CDR1 is SGHAT, CDR2 FQDESV, per germline (reference sequence). The CDR3 has 15 residues. The CDR3 nucleotides are TGTGTCAGCAGCTTTTTAACAGGAGGGGCCTACGAGCAGTACTTC. Its translation: CVSSFLTGGAYEQYF.

This clonotype was found many times. V and J are TRBV4-1 and TRBJ2-7; 8 positions agree with TRBD2. The germline gives CDR1 MGHRA, CDR2 YSYEKL. This CDR3 comprises 12 residues. Trimming cost V 8 bases and J 6 bases; bases outside gene matches: 6. CDR3 DNA sequence: TGCGCCAGCCGGGGACTAGAGGGCGAGCAGTACTTC. As protein: CASRGLEGEQYF.

Note on this clonotype: This CDR3 is missing its conserved last phenylalanine or tryptophan, likely due to a read error. In DNA, the CDR3 is TGCAGTGTTAGAGAGGGGGGTTCACCCCTCCACTCT. This gives the protein CSVREGGSPLHS. This chain joins TRBV20-1 and TRBJ1-6; a weak D match, TRBD1 (6 bases). The CDR3 covers 12 residues. The germline V gene has CDR1 DFQATT and CDR2 SNEGSKA (reference sequence).

This clonotype was observed once. The germline gene is not matched at one end of the junction; a read error may be the cause. The chain joins TRBV5-1 to TRBJ2-1; D assignment may be TRBD1 or TRBD2 (7 bases each). Per the germline V gene, CDR1 is SGHRS and CDR2 is YFSETQ. The CDR3 totals 15 residues. The CDR3 DNA sequence: TGCGCCAGCAGCTCGGGGGGACAGACGGGGCAAGCGCAGTCCTTC. Encoded protein: CASSSGGQTGQAQSF. Complete variable domain (other parts from reference TRBV5-1 and TRBJ2-1): KAGVTQTPRYLIKTRGQQVTLSCSPISGHRSVSWYQQTPGQGLQFLFEYFSETQRNKGNFPGRFSGRQFSNSRSEMNVSTLELGDSALYLCASSSGGQTGQAQSFGPGTRLTVL.

This clonotype has only a few counts. A read error is possible here, since a much larger clone lies one base away. This rearrangement joins TRBV6-1 to TRBJ2-3; TRBD2 matches at 8 bases. Losses at the gene ends were 8 bases for V and 1 base for J; bases not matched to a gene: 8. The CDR3 runs 15 residues. Looked up from germline, CDR1 is MNHNS and CDR2 is SASEGT. CDR3 DNA sequence: TGTGCCAGCTGCCCGGGACTAGTGGGCACAGATACGCAGTATTTT. This translates into CASCPGLVGTDTQYF.

The chain has TRBV20-1 and TRBJ2-7; 8 bases agree with TRBD2. Germline CDR1 is DFQATT and CDR2 is SNEGSKA (reference sequence). Trimming cost V 6 bases and J 6 bases; bases outside gene matches: 16. The CDR3 loop spans 15 amino acids. In nucleotides, the CDR3 is TGCAGTGCCCAGATGAGGACGGGAGGGCCGGCCGAGCAGTACTTC. Its translation: CSAQMRTGGPAEQYF.

Remarks on this clonotype: Likely a read error: the CDR3 ends without its conserved phenylalanine or tryptophan. The chain joins TRBV6-2 or TRBV6-3 to TRBJ1-2; D is undetermined. Between the trimmed V and J ends, which lost 6 bases and 2 bases, there was a span of 10 bases. CDR3 size: 13 residues. Germline values: CDR1 MNHEY, CDR2 SVGEGT. This CDR3 is CASSGVFNYGYTL. The CDR3 region has the DNA TGTGCCAGCAGCGGGGTCTTCAACTATGGCTACACCCTC.

This rearrangement joins TRBV5-6 to TRBJ1-4, with D unresolved. The CDR3 has 13 amino acids. Trimming cost V 4 bases and J 5 bases, with 9 bases left between them. The germline V gene has CDR1 SGHDT and CDR2 YYEEEE. The CDR3: CASSAVKNEKLFF. CDR3 bases: TGTGCCAGCAGCGCCGTCAAGAATGAAAAACTGTTTTTT.